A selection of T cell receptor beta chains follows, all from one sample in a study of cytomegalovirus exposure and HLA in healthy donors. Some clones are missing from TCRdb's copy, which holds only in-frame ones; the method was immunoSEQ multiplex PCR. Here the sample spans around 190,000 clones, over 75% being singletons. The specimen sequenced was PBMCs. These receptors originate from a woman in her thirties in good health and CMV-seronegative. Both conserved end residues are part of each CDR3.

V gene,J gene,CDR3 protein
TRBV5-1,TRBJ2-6,CASTETASTGANVLTF
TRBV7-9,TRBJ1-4,CASSHRSTNEKLFF
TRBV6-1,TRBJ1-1,CASSDYPGAEAFF
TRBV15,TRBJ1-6,CATSRDIPLHF
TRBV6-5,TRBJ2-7,CASSLSGWLAYEQYF
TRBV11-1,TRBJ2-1,CASRASGSSYNEQFF
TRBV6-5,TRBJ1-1,CASTGQGDTEAFF
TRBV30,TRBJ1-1,CAWSPNRGRTEAFF
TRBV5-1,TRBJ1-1,CASSLASGTGGYEAFF
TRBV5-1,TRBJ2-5,CASRSGGAMAETQYF
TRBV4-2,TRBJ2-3,CASSSLAGGGTDTQYF
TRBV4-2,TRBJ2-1,CASSRIGTSGDNEQFF
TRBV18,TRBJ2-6,CASSPRVAGANVLTF
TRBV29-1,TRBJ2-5,CSVERGRQETQYF
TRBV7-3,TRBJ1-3,CASSLTAGGGNTIYF
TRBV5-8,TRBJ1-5,CASSHDRGMNSNQPQHF
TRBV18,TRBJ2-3,CASSPGQGMTDTQYF
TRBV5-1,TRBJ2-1,CASSLAGDTYNEQFF
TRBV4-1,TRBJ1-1,CASSRRQGRINTEAFF
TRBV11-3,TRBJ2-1,CASRQTVSSYNEQFF
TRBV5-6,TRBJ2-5,CASSLSTEETQYF
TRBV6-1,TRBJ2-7,CASRQGARTYEQYF
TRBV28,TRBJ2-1,CASSLGVLIISYNEQFF
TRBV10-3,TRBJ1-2,CAISERDRDLYGYTF
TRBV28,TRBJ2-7,CASTTDRGRYEQYF
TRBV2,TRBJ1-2,CASSEEQYGYPF
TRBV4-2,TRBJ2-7,CASSQDHTPRTSGIYEQYF
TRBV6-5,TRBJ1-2,CASRRTGEEGYTF
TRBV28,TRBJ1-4,CASSLYGDGGTGVKKLFF
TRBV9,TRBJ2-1,CASSEVGTADNEQFF
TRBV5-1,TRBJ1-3,CASSKDSPNSGNTIYF
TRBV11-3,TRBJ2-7,CASSHSGTGVNEQYF
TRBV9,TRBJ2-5,CASSSRTSWETQYF
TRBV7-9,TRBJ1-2,CASSLLTDANYGYTF
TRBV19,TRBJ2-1,CASTPLAGARNEQFF
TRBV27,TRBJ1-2,CASSLFPGSLTYGYTF
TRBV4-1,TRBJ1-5,CASRERDRAGQPQHF
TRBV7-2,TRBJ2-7,CASSLVWTSGGDEQYF
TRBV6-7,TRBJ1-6,CASSGTGADNSPLHF
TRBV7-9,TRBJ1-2,CASSLEGAPGYTF
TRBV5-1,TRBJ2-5,CASSLGAGETQYF
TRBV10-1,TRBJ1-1,CASRDRPGLYTEAFF
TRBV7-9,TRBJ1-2,CASSLTGGGSYGYTF
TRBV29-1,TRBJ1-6,CSAKYRDSRDLLHF
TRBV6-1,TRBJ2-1,CASSLLEISYNEQFF
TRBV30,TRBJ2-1,CACRGLAYNEQFF
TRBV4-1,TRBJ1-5,CASSQEFHLKGNQPQHF
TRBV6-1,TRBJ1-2,CASSEGGQYYGYTF
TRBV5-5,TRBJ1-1,CASSTIQEGTEAFF
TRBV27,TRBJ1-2,CASSLGGAHGYTF
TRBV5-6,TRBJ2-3,CASSQTGADTQYF
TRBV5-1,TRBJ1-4,CASSVQGADNEKLFF
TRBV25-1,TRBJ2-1,CASSDNRGRRSYNEQFF
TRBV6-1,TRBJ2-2,CASRESPQPGLAGAGELFF